These T cell receptor beta chains were read from a single sample in a study of blood T cells in healthy people across ages. TCRdb called the 5' RACE reads again in MiXCR, with one record for every CDR3 protein. The table records some 1.4 million distinct CDR3 sequences, roughly 40% of them present only once. Sequencing was performed on blood. The receptors shown here come from a woman aged 18-29 years in good health. The CDR3 runs from the conserved cysteine through the conserved F or W.

v_gene	j_gene	CDR3aa
TRBV2	TRBJ1-6	CASSAQTGLNSPLHF
TRBV6-5	TRBJ2-1	CASNELGEQFF
TRBV20-1	TRBJ2-1	CSALRLAGEGYNEQFF
TRBV7-9	TRBJ2-1	CASMRGTSGPLGRNEQFF
TRBV11-1	TRBJ1-1	CASSQKGADNVFF
TRBV11-2	TRBJ2-7	CASSPTYSDNEQYF
TRBV10-3	TRBJ1-6	CAISALGGAMGNSPLHF
TRBV11-3	TRBJ1-1	CASSSGTPEAFF
TRBV20-1	TRBJ2-7	CSARRTSLGYEQYF
TRBV6-1	TRBJ1-6	CASSEGGYRDREYNSPLHF
TRBV5-1	TRBJ2-3	CASSSGGTSGTDTQYF
TRBV6-5	TRBJ2-7	CASSYRTSGGASEQYF
TRBV5-1	TRBJ2-3	CASSLGSAGTADTQYF
TRBV7-2	TRBJ2-1	CAVAGVFLNNEQFF
TRBV7-8	TRBJ1-4	CASSLGVGNEKLFF
TRBV4-2	TRBJ2-7	CASSQPGLAGVGEQYF